Below, 6 T cell receptor beta chains from the same sample are listed, as sequenced in a study of control samples from healthy donors and cancer patients. Profiling relied on immunoSEQ multiplex PCR, and the TCRdb table lists in-frame clones only, not all of them. In the table there are about 220,000 clones, about 94% of which are singletons. The sample consisted of blood. These receptors all come from a man aged 50-59 years in good health.

The CDR3 here is CASSPVHSTGELFF. CDR3 DNA sequence: TGTGCCAGCTCACCGGTACATTCCACCGGGGAGCTGTTTTTT. J is TRBJ2-2 and V is TRBV18; D remains ambiguous. CDR3 size: 14 residues. V lost 3 bases and J lost 4, with 9 bases in between. CDR1 KGHSH and CDR2 LQKENI come from the germline V gene.

The chain has TRBV28 and TRBJ1-2, with 8 bases aligning to TRBD1. Trimming at V came to 8 bases and at J to 4 bases, leaving 9 bases not matched to a gene. Germline loops: CDR1 MDHEN, CDR2 SYDVKM. The CDR3 has 14 residues. The CDR3 here is CASGRTGLGYGYTF. The CDR3 DNA reads TGTGCCAGCGGTAGGACAGGGTTGGGCTATGGCTACACCTTC.

The V call is TRBV6-2 or TRBV6-3, the J call TRBJ1-1; D is ambiguous. Germline CDR1 and CDR2: MNHEY and SVGEGT. The CDR3 has 14 residues. Trimming took off 0 bases at V and 0 bases at J, with 5 bases between the two ends. This CDR3 is CASSYSTVNTEAFF. The CDR3 nucleotides are TGTGCCAGCAGTTACTCGACGGTGAACACTGAAGCTTTCTTT.

This sequence joins TRBV4-2 and TRBJ1-4; TRBD1 matches at 7 bases. The V segment lost 3 bases and the J segment 6 bases; nucleotides outside the gene matches: 4. This CDR3 spans 14 amino acids. Germline CDR1 LGHNA, CDR2 YNFKEQ. CDR3 sequence (DNA): TGTGCCAGCAGCCACGTCCAGGGGGATGAAAAACTGTTTTTT. Amino acid sequence: CASSHVQGDEKLFF.

V is TRBV2 and J is TRBJ2-1; D possibly corresponds to TRBD1 (5 bases). V was trimmed by 2 bases and J by 9 bases, leaving 8 bases between them. Germline CDR1 is SNHLY and CDR2 is FYNNEI. CDR3 length: 12 amino acids. The CDR3 coding sequence is TGTGCCAGCAGTGAAAGGGGTGGTGAGCAGTTCTTC. As protein: CASSERGGEQFF.

The V and J genes are TRBV9 and TRBJ2-3, with D unclear. Germline V gives CDR1 SGDLS, CDR2 YYNGEE. V gave up 3 bases and J gave up 1 base, with 12 bases separating them. The CDR3 sequence is 15 residues long. Here the CDR3 reads CASSGGIGGTDTQYF. In DNA form, the CDR3 reads TGTGCCAGCAGCGGGGGAATTGGGGGCACAGATACGCAGTATTTT.